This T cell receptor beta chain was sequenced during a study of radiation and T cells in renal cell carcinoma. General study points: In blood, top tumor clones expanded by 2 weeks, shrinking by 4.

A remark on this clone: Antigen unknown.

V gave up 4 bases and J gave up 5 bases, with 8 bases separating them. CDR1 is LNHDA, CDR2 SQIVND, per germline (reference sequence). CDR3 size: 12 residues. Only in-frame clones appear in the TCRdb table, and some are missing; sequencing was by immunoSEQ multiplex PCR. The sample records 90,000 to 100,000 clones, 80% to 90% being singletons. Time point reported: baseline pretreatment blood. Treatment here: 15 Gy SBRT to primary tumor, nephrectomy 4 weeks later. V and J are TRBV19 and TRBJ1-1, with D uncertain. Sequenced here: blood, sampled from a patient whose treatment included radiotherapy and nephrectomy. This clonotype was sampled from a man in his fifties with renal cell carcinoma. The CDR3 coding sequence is TGTGCCAGTAGTAGCGGGCGAACTGAAGCTTTCTTT. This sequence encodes CASSSGRTEAFF.